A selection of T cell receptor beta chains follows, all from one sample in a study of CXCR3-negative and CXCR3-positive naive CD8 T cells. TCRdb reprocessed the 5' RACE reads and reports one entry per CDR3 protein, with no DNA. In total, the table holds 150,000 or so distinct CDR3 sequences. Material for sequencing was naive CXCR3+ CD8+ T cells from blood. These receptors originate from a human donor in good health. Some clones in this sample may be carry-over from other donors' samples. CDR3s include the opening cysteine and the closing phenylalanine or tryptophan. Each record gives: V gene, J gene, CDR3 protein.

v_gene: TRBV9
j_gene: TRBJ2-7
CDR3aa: CASSAGSDSSYEQYF

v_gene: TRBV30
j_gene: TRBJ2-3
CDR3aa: CAWSDRDTSRTDTQYF

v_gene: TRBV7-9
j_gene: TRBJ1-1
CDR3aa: CASSLGTGGASEAFF

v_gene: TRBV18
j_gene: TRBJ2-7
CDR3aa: CASSLAGGPYEQYF

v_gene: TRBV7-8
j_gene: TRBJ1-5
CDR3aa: CASSPRQGVRVNQPQHF

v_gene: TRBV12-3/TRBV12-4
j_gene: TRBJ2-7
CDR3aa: CASTPRFGVYEQYF

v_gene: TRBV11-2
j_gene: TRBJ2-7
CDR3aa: CASSPTGSEQYF

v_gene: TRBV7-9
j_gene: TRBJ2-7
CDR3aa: CASSPQTHYEQYF

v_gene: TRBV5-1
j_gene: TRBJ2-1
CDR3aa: CASSSWTSGNHEQFF

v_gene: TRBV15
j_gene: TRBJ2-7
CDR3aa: CATSRDGEQYF

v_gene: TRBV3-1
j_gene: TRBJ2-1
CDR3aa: CASSQRRDGSYNEQFF

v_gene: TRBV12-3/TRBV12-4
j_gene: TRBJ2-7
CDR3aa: CASCEGSYEQYF

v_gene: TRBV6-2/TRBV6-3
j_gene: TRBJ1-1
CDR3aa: CASSAGLEAFF

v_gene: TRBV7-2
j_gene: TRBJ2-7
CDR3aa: CASSGELEQYF

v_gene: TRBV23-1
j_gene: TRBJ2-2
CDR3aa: CASRGGNTGELFF

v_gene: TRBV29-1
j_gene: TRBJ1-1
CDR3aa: CSVRVGTEAFF

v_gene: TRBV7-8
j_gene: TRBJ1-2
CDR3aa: CASSLGQTGWSGGYTF

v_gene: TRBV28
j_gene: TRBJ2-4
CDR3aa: CASSWGWGPTKF

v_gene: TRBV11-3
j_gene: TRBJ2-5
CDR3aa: CASLGLAETQYF

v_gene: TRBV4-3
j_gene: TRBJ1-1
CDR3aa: CASSQDRVLSTEAFF

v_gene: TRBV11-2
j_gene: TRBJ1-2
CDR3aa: CASSLRDSVGYTF

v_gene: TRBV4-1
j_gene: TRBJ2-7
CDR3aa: CASSQTPSGASYEQYF

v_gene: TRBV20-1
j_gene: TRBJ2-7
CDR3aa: CSARPRQGHYEQYF

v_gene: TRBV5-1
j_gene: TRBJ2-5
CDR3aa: CASSFSGEQETQYF

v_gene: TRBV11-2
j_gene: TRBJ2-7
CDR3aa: CASSWTVYEQYF

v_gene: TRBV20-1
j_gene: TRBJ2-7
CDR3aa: CSAPAQGYEQYF

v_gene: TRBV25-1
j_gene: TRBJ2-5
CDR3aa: CASSDDREHQETHYF

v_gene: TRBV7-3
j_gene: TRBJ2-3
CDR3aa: CASSPFSGARATQYF

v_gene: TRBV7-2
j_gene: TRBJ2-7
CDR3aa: CASSLEVRIGGYEQYF

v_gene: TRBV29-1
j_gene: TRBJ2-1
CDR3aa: CSVLGRSGAGNEQFF